Listed here are 21 T cell receptor beta chains from one sample, sequenced in a study of cytomegalovirus exposure and HLA in healthy donors. Measured with immunoSEQ multiplex PCR; TCRdb has only the in-frame clones, and not every one. The sample has approximately 130,000 clones, more than 75% seen once. The sequenced sample consisted of PBMCs. Receptors were obtained from a woman aged 25 to 39 in good health and CMV-seronegative.

This clone was observed a single time. The V and J genes are TRBV5-1 and TRBJ1-3; 9 nucleotides align to TRBD1. CDR3 length equals 15 residues. Germline CDR1 is SGHRS and CDR2 is YFSETQ. After removal of 5 bases from V and 4 bases from J, the junction contained 7 bases not matched to a gene. Here the CDR3 reads CASSNDRGIGNTIYF. The DNA of the CDR3 is TGCGCCAGCAGTAACGACAGGGGGATCGGAAACACCATATATTTT.

The rearrangement joins TRBV18 to TRBJ1-4; 7 bases align to TRBD1. Germline values: CDR1 KGHSH, CDR2 LQKENI. The trim removed 8 bases at V and 3 bases at J, leaving 6 bases unmatched. The CDR3 runs to 14 residues. In DNA, the CDR3 is TGTGCCAGCCAAAGGGACAGACCTAATGAAAAACTGTTTTTT. Translation: CASQRDRPNEKLFF.

CDR3 loop: CAWAAQDYPQYF. The CDR3 DNA is TGTGCCTGGGCAGCCCAAGACTACCCGCAGTATTTT. The chain couples TRBV30 to TRBJ2-3; D is perhaps TRBD2 (5 bases). The V gene's germline CDR1 is GTSNPN and CDR2 SVGIG (reference sequence). This CDR3 contains 12 residues. Trimming left V 5 bases short and J 10 bases short, with 16 bases between.

This clone was observed a few times. The chain has TRBV5-1 and TRBJ2-7; D gene ambiguous. The germline CDR1 and CDR2 sequences are SGHRS and YFSETQ. Trimming left V 3 bases short and J 6 bases short, with 10 bases between. This CDR3 region has 12 residues. CDR3 protein: CASSSTPTEQYF. The CDR3 DNA follows: TGCGCCAGCAGCTCCACTCCTACCGAGCAGTACTTC.

The chain uses TRBV7-6 and TRBJ2-7, with 13 bases lining up with TRBD2. CDR1 is SGHVS and CDR2 is FNYEAQ in the germline V gene. The CDR3 spans 19 residues. V shed 0 bases, J shed 3 bases, and the junction held 11 bases outside the gene matches. In DNA, the CDR3 is TGTGCCAGCAGCTTAGCTTGGGGACTAGCGGGGTCGGGAAACTACGAGCAGTACTTC. It encodes CASSLAWGLAGSGNYEQYF.

The CDR3 is CASSLKRTGELFF. Written as DNA, the CDR3 is TGTGCCAGCAGCTTAAAACGGACCGGGGAGCTGTTTTTT. The rearrangement uses TRBV7-3 and TRBJ2-2, with D hard to call. Trimming left V 1 base short and J 5 bases short, with 5 bases between. This CDR3 contains 13 residues. Per germline, CDR1 SGHTA and CDR2 FQGTGA.

The chain couples TRBV29-1 to TRBJ2-3; D gene unclear. Germline V lookup: CDR1 SQVTM, CDR2 ANQGSEA. The CDR3 loop spans 14 amino acids. The V gene lost 0 bases and the J gene lost 6 bases, with 13 bases spanning the gap. Written as DNA, the CDR3 is TGCAGCGTTGAAGATCTGGCGACACTGGATACGCAGTATTTT. Protein sequence: CSVEDLATLDTQYF.

The rearrangement joins TRBV5-5 to TRBJ2-3, with D maybe TRBD2 (6 bases). The V and J ends lost 0 bases and 4 bases respectively, with 12 bases between them. CDR3 length equals 15 residues. CDR1 and CDR2 (germline): SGHKS, YYEKEE (reference sequence). For the CDR3, the DNA is TGTGCCAGCAGCTTGGGACTAGTGTCCCCAGATACGCAGTATTTT. Translation: CASSLGLVSPDTQYF.

This sequence joins TRBV2 and TRBJ2-5; no definite D call. This CDR3 contains 14 residues. With 5 bases removed from V and 2 bases from J, the gap between germline ends came to 12 bases. Germline V gives CDR1 SNHLY, CDR2 FYNNEI. In nucleotides, the CDR3 is TGTGCCAGCAGTACGAGGAGCAGACAAGAGACCCAGTACTTC. Amino acid sequence: CASSTRSRQETQYF.

V usage is TRBV5-1 and J usage is TRBJ2-4; D gene uncertain. Trimming removed 1 base at V and 5 bases at J, with 7 bases between. Germline V gene lookup returns CDR1 SGHRS and CDR2 YFSETQ. This CDR3 is built from 13 residues. The CDR3 coding sequence is TGCGCCAGCAGCTTGATATCAGAAAACATTCAGTACTTC. Translation gives CASSLISENIQYF.

A few counts support this clone. This chain connects TRBV16 to TRBJ2-7, with D unclear. Germline CDR1 is KGHSY and CDR2 is FQNENV. There are 14 residues in the CDR3. V was cut by 0 bases and J by 7 bases, with 13 bases left in between. In DNA form, the CDR3 reads TGTGCCAGCAGCCAATCGGCGACGGGTGGGGAGCAGTACTTC. It codes for CASSQSATGGEQYF.

This chain uses TRBV18 with TRBJ1-1; 11 bases match TRBD1. V trimming: 3 bases; J trimming: 5 bases; junction bases outside the gene matches: 5. CDR3 length: 15 amino acids. In germline, CDR1 is KGHSH, CDR2 LQKENI. The CDR3 spells CASSPGQGARTEAFF. DNA for the CDR3: TGTGCCAGCTCACCCGGACAGGGGGCACGGACTGAAGCTTTCTTT. Combining the CDR3 with reference TRBV18 and TRBJ1-1 gives the whole variable domain NAGVMQNPRHLVRRRGQEARLRCSPMKGHSHVYWYRQLPEEGLKFMVYLQKENIIDESGMPKERFSAEFPKEGPSILRIQQVVRGDSAAYFCASSPGQGARTEAFFGQGTRLTVV.

This chain joins TRBV18 and TRBJ2-2; 8 bases agree with TRBD2. The CDR3 extends over 15 amino acids. Trimming at V came to 8 bases and at J to 5 bases, leaving 10 bases not matched to a gene. The germline CDR1 and CDR2 sequences are KGHSH and LQKENI. The CDR3, as DNA: TGTGCCAGCCTCGGGGTAGCGGGGCGAACCGGGGAGCTGTTTTTT. Its translation: CASLGVAGRTGELFF.

This sequence joins TRBV19 and TRBJ2-2; 9 bases line up with TRBD2. CDR1 is LNHDA and CDR2 is SQIVND in the germline V gene (reference sequence). This CDR3 spans 14 amino acids. V shed 4 bases, J shed 6 bases, and the junction held 3 bases outside the gene matches. The CDR3 nucleotides are TGTGCCAGTAGTAGCGGGGGGGCCTCCGGGGAGCTGTTTTTT. Translated: CASSSGGASGELFF.

The chain combines TRBV5-1 with TRBJ2-3; 8 positions agree with TRBD2. The germline CDR1 and CDR2 sequences are SGHRS and YFSETQ. The junction had 1 base not matched to a gene; V was cut back by 1 base and J by 0 bases. This CDR3 is built from 15 residues. The CDR3 region is CASSLTSGSTDTQYF. The CDR3 DNA sequence: TGCGCCAGCAGCTTGACTAGCGGAAGCACAGATACGCAGTATTTT.

This chain links TRBV6-1 with TRBJ1-1; D perhaps matches TRBD1 (5 bases). This CDR3 region has 14 residues. Trimming removed 7 bases from V and 6 bases from J, with 18 bases in between. The germline gives CDR1 MNHNS, CDR2 SASEGT. In DNA form, the CDR3 reads TGTGCCAGCATAGGGGCGGGGCAGGTGGCTGAAGCTTTCTTT. It codes for CASIGAGQVAEAFF.

The chain carries TRBV5-1 and TRBJ2-3; TRBD1 aligns across 7 bases. Germline V CDR1 and CDR2: SGHRS, YFSETQ. Losses at the gene ends were 0 bases for V and 1 base for J; bases not matched to a gene: 2. This CDR3 is 15 amino acids long. In DNA, the CDR3 is TGCGCCAGCAGCTTGGGACAGGGTGGCACAGATACGCAGTATTTT. This gives the protein CASSLGQGGTDTQYF.

This clone came up a few times. The chain links TRBV9 to TRBJ1-2; 8 bases match TRBD1. The CDR3 has 12 residues. The ends lost 1 base at V and 7 bases at J; junction bases unmatched: 0. CDR1 is SGDLS and CDR2 is YYNGEE in the germline V gene. CDR3 in DNA: TGTGCCAGCAGCGTACAGGGGGCTGGCTACACCTTC. The encoded protein is CASSVQGAGYTF.

This clone was observed a handful of times. The rearrangement uses TRBV10-1 and TRBJ1-6, with 9 bases that match TRBD1. The junction had 10 bases not matched to a gene; V was cut back by 10 bases and J by 6 bases. This CDR3 has 15 amino acids. CDR1 is WNHNN and CDR2 is SYGVQD in the germline V gene (reference sequence). This CDR3 is CANQHQGQGNSPLHF. The CDR3 bases are TGCGCCAACCAACACCAGGGACAGGGTAATTCACCCCTCCACTTT.

V is TRBV25-1 and J is TRBJ2-5, with a weak D call TRBD1 (7 bases). CDR3 length equals 13 residues. Deletions cut 6 bases from V and 5 bases from J, with 13 bases between. CDR1 MGHDK and CDR2 SYGVNS come from the germline V gene. CDR3 DNA: TGTGCCAGCAGGGAGGGGGCGCGGGAGACCCAGTACTTC. It yields the protein CASREGARETQYF.

This chain connects TRBV7-2 to TRBJ2-7, with D hard to call. V was trimmed by 1 base and J by 0 bases, leaving 10 bases between them. Germline CDR1 reads SGHTA; CDR2 reads FQGNSA. The length of the CDR3 is 15 residues. DNA of the CDR3: TGTGCCAGCAGCTTAGGTCCGAGGAGCTCCTACGAGCAGTACTTC. Amino acids: CASSLGPRSSYEQYF.